The 15 T cell receptor beta chains in this list originate from one sample, sequenced in a study of T-cell reconstitution after alpha-beta-depleted transplantation in children. It was with unique molecular identifiers that the TCRbeta library was prepared. TCRdb fed the PCR reads into MiXCR, producing one record per CDR3 protein. The sample shows around 370,000 distinct CDR3 sequences, over 9% of them seen only once. The sample consisted of PBMCs from the stem cell graft donor, taken from the stem cell graft. These receptors came from a human donor who donated a stem cell graft to a child with acute lymphoblastic leukemia.

The rearrangement uses TRBV4-2 and TRBJ1-1; D is unresolved. The germline V gene encodes CDR1 LGHNA and CDR2 YNFKEQ. V was cut by 3 bases and J by 11 bases, with 10 bases left in between. The CDR3 loop spans 11 amino acids. CDR3 sequence (DNA): TGTGCCAGCAGCCAGGCGCAGGAGGCTTTCTTT. Its translation: CASSQAQEAFF.

The rearrangement uses TRBV19 and TRBJ2-1; 7 bases are shared with TRBD1. Germline CDR1 is LNHDA and CDR2 is SQIVND (reference sequence). Trimming at V came to 1 base and at J to 7 bases, leaving 7 bases not matched to a gene. The CDR3 totals 15 residues. The CDR3 sequence is CASSIGSRGRNEQFF. The CDR3 DNA is TGTGCCAGTAGTATAGGGTCCAGGGGGAGAAATGAGCAGTTCTTC.

This chain links TRBV6-5 with TRBJ2-1, with TRBD2 identical over 10 bases. The CDR3 loop spans 16 amino acids. Germline V gene lookup returns CDR1 MNHEY and CDR2 SVGAGI. J was trimmed by 7 bases and V by 2 bases; bases with no gene match: 8. The CDR3 here is CASSYTQAGGWNEQFF. The CDR3 DNA sequence: TGTGCCAGCAGTTACACCCAAGCGGGAGGGTGGAATGAGCAGTTCTTC.

This rearrangement joins TRBV10-3 to TRBJ1-1, with 7 bases matching TRBD1. V dropped 3 bases and J dropped 2; count of bases not matched to a gene: 6. CDR3 size: 15 residues. The V gene's germline CDR1 is ENHRY and CDR2 SYGVKD. The CDR3 DNA reads TGTGCCATCAGTGAAGCGACAGGGCCAAACACTGAAGCTTTCTTT. This sequence encodes CAISEATGPNTEAFF.

The V and J genes are TRBV20-1 and TRBJ2-1; TRBD2 aligns across 9 bases. V shed 5 bases, J shed 7 bases, and the junction held 9 bases outside the gene matches. Looked up from germline, CDR1 is DFQATT and CDR2 is SNEGSKA (reference sequence). The length of the CDR3 is 14 residues. Here the CDR3 reads CSALPGLADNEQFF. As DNA, the CDR3 is TGCAGTGCTTTGCCGGGACTAGCTGATAATGAGCAGTTCTTC.

The chain joins TRBV12-3 or TRBV12-4 to TRBJ2-3; TRBD2 is a possible D gene (6 bases). The V end was cut by 5 bases, the J end by 4 bases, with 16 bases between. CDR3 length: 15 residues. The CDR3: CASSRTREYADTQYF. The CDR3 bases are TGTGCCAGCAGTCGGACCCGGGAGTACGCAGATACGCAGTATTTT.

This clonotype came up a few times. The chain couples TRBV7-8 to TRBJ2-1; 11 bases match TRBD2. Losses at the gene ends were 3 bases for V and 6 bases for J; bases not matched to a gene: 16. This CDR3 is 19 amino acids long. Germline CDR1 SGHVS, CDR2 FQNEAQ. CDR3 DNA: TGTGCCAGCAGCTTTCGACCCTTGCTGACTAGCGGGAAAGGCAATGAGCAGTTCTTC. Its protein is CASSFRPLLTSGKGNEQFF. The whole variable domain, filled in from reference TRBV7-8 and TRBJ2-1, reads GAGVSQSPRYKVAKRGQDVALRCDPISGHVSLFWYQQALGQGPEFLTYFQNEAQLDKSGLPSDRFFAERPEGSVSTLKIQRTQQEDSAVYLCASSFRPLLTSGKGNEQFFGPGTRLTVL.

This clonotype was observed a handful of times. The V call is TRBV7-2, the J call TRBJ2-3; perhaps TRBD2 as D (6 bases). The V gene lost 2 bases and the J gene lost 4 bases, with 13 bases spanning the gap. CDR3 length: 15 residues. CDR1 and CDR2 from the germline V gene are SGHTA and FQGNSA. The DNA of the CDR3 is TGTGCCAGCAGCTTAAGTGGGAGGAGCTCAGATACGCAGTATTTT. Translating gives CASSLSGRSSDTQYF.

The CDR3 bases are TGTGCCAGCAGCTTAGGGGGGCAAGAAGAGACCCAGTACTTC. As protein: CASSLGGQEETQYF. V and J are TRBV7-2 and TRBJ2-5; possible D gene TRBD1, 6 bases. Germline V gene lookup returns CDR1 SGHTA and CDR2 FQGNSA. V lost 1 base to trimming and J lost 3 bases, with 9 bases between them. The CDR3 runs to 14 residues.

This clonotype was observed at least ten times. The chain is built from TRBV7-3 and TRBJ1-1; D is unclear. CDR3 size: 15 residues. The germline V and J ends were trimmed by 2 bases and 1 base, with 11 bases remaining between them. CDR1 SGHTA and CDR2 FQGTGA come from the germline V gene. The CDR3 region is CASSLVRRENTEAFF. Written as DNA, the CDR3 is TGTGCCAGCAGCTTAGTTCGGCGGGAGAACACTGAAGCTTTCTTT.

This clonotype was detected a few times. This chain joins TRBV4-1 and TRBJ2-3, with 11 bases that match TRBD2. CDR1 is MGHRA, CDR2 YSYEKL, per germline. The V gene end was trimmed by 0 bases and the J gene end by 3 bases; junction bases not matched to a gene: 8. CDR3 length: 18 residues. CDR3 in amino acids: CASSQEGSASGRTDTQYF. Here the CDR3 DNA reads TGCGCCAGCAGCCAAGAGGGGTCGGCTAGCGGGAGGACAGATACGCAGTATTTT.

This clonotype was seen repeatedly, ten times or more. The DNA for the CDR3 is TGTGCCAGCTCACCACGGGGTAACTATGGCTACACCTTC. Translated: CASSPRGNYGYTF. This chain uses TRBV18 with TRBJ1-2; D call uncertain. CDR1 and CDR2 from the germline V gene are KGHSH and LQKENI. There are 13 residues in the CDR3. Trimming took 1 base from V and 1 from J, leaving 4 bases between them.

The J gene is TRBJ2-7, the V gene TRBV11-2; possible D gene TRBD2, 5 bases. Germline V gene data show CDR1 as SGHAT and CDR2 as FQNNGV. There are 19 residues in the CDR3. Between the trimmed V and J ends, which lost 5 bases and 3 bases, there was a span of 29 bases. CDR3 region: CASSPKVSGLRVDLYEQYF. CDR3 bases: TGTGCCAGCAGCCCCAAGGTCAGCGGCCTGAGAGTGGATCTCTACGAGCAGTACTTC.

In its sample, this clonotype was seen a few times. The chain links TRBV20-1 to TRBJ2-3, with 8 bases aligning to TRBD1. The CDR3 is 14 amino acids. Germline V CDR1 and CDR2: DFQATT, SNEGSKA (reference sequence). Losses at the gene ends were 4 bases for V and 2 bases for J; bases not matched to a gene: 5. In DNA form, the CDR3 reads TGCAGTGCTAAAAACAGGGGGACCACAGATACGCAGTATTTT. The encoded protein is CSAKNRGTTDTQYF.

This clonotype showed up just a few times. The rearrangement uses TRBV7-2 and TRBJ1-6; D possibly corresponds to TRBD1 (6 bases). The V gene's germline CDR1 is SGHTA and CDR2 FQGNSA. The CDR3 loop spans 17 amino acids. Between the trimmed V and J ends, which lost 4 bases and 4 bases, there was a span of 17 bases. Written as DNA, the CDR3 is TGTGCCAGCAGCTCACCGGGGGGGGCCATGTATAATTCACCCCTCCACTTT. This translates into CASSSPGGAMYNSPLHF.